The clone carrying this T cell receptor beta chain was observed many times. Its antigen is unidentified. This sample is drawn from a study of neurological immune-mediated disorders. The authors produced cDNA by 5'RACE using 10-nucleotide random UMIs. Using its own MiXCR run on the 5' RACE reads, TCRdb lists one record per CDR3 protein. This sample has 50,000 or so distinct CDR3 sequences; roughly 23% occur once, and the top ten carry roughly a quarter. Study results and limitations: Patients with HTLV-1-associated myelopathy showed the most TCR clonal expansion. Those with multiple sclerosis showed the least, falling below healthy controls.

The CDR3 covers 16 residues. The ends lost 6 bases at V and 7 bases at J; junction bases unmatched: 14. Germline V CDR1 and CDR2: MDHEN, SYDVKM. V is TRBV28 and J is TRBJ2-1; 8 bases are shared with TRBD2. The sequenced sample was PBMCs. This sequence originates from a woman aged 70 to 79 in good health. CDR3 sequence: CASSPHPPGGLNEQFF. DNA of the CDR3: TGTGCCAGCAGCCCCCATCCCCCGGGAGGGTTGAATGAGCAGTTCTTC.